This T cell receptor beta chain was identified in a study of T cells after yellow fever vaccination. Findings and limits, study-wide: Just a small share of clonotypes turned up in the CD4 compartment as well as the CD8 compartment. Bulk-population clonotypes that are abundant could appear as contaminants in FACS-sorted repertoires.

The authors made TCR cDNA by 5'RACE template switching, adding a universal primer site and UMIs. TCRdb re-called the 5' RACE reads through MiXCR, storing one row per CDR3 protein. Among about 130,000 distinct CDR3 sequences listed, almost 9% were seen once. Note on this clonotype: Its target is unknown.

This TCR was recovered from a man aged 18 to 35 who received the YFV17D yellow fever vaccine. The sample was CD8+ T cells sorted from PBMCs, taken on the day of the yellow fever booster vaccination.

This CDR3 reads CASSQGASGGETQYF. The CDR3 nucleotides read TGTGCCAGCAGCCAAGGGGCTAGCGGGGGGGAGACCCAGTACTTC. V usage is TRBV4-2 and J usage is TRBJ2-5; 11 positions agree with TRBD2. This CDR3 has 15 residues. The germline V gene has CDR1 LGHNA and CDR2 YNFKEQ. Trimming cost V 1 base and J 5 bases; bases outside gene matches: 3.